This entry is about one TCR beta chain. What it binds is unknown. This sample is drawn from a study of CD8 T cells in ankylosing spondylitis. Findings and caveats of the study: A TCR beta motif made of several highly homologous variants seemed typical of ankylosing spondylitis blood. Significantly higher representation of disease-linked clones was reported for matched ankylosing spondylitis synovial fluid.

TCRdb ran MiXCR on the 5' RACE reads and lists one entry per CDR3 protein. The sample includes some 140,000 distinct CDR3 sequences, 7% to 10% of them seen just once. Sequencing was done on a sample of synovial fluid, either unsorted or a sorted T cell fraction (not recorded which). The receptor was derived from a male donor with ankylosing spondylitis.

The CDR3 region is CASNFLLGTYEQYF. CDR3 sequence (DNA): TGTGCCAGCAACTTCCTCTTGGGAACTTACGAGCAGTACTTC. The V gene is TRBV7-2, the J gene TRBJ2-7; the D is unclear. The CDR3 loop spans 14 amino acids. Germline V gene lookup returns CDR1 SGHTA and CDR2 FQGNSA. The germline V and J ends were trimmed by 7 bases and 4 bases, with 17 bases remaining between them.